Listed below are T cell receptor beta chains from one sample, sequenced in a study of response to subunit inactivated influenza vaccine. TCRdb passed the RT-PCR reads through MiXCR, listing each CDR3 protein once. The sample includes 400,000 to 550,000 distinct CDR3 sequences, roughly 23% of them seen just once. The input for sequencing was CD4+ T cells sorted from PBMCs, taken around 5 days after vaccination. These receptors all come from a middle-aged man who received an inactivated influenza vaccine. The CDR3 runs from the conserved cysteine through the conserved F or W. A D gene is named only where the DNA matches it firmly. Some rows mark clone size as missing; the rest say once, few, many or name a class of expanded clone.

V gene: TRBV28; D gene: -; clone size: -; J gene: TRBJ1-1; CDR3 protein: CATRLRDTEAFF; CDR3 DNA: TGTGCCACCCGCCTTCGGGACACTGAAGCTTTCTTT
V gene: TRBV29-1; D gene: TRBD2; clone size: few; J gene: TRBJ2-7; CDR3 protein: CSVARGTSDNEQYF; CDR3 DNA: TGCAGCGTCGCCCGCGGGACTAGCGATAACGAGCAGTACTTC
V gene: TRBV6-4; D gene: TRBD1; clone size: -; J gene: TRBJ2-2; CDR3 protein: CASRRTGDTGELFF; CDR3 DNA: TGTGCCAGCAGGAGGACAGGGGACACCGGGGAGCTGTTTTTT
V gene: TRBV7-2; D gene: TRBD2; clone size: -; J gene: TRBJ2-5; CDR3 protein: CASSLPSAGASETQYF; CDR3 DNA: TGTGCCAGCAGCTTACCGTCAGCGGGAGCAAGTGAGACCCAGTACTTC
V gene: TRBV7-8; D gene: -; clone size: few; J gene: TRBJ1-2; CDR3 protein: CASGQGSNYGYTF; CDR3 DNA: TGTGCCTCGGGGCAGGGGTCCAACTATGGCTACACCTTC
V gene: TRBV4-3; D gene: TRBD2; clone size: few; J gene: TRBJ2-7; CDR3 protein: CASSQPGLAGHYEQYF; CDR3 DNA: TGCGCCAGCAGCCAACCGGGACTAGCGGGGCACTACGAGCAGTACTTC
V gene: TRBV20-1; D gene: -; clone size: -; J gene: TRBJ2-1; CDR3 protein: CSASRTRGGVRSYNEQFF; CDR3 DNA: TGCAGTGCTAGCCGAACCAGGGGCGGGGTCCGCTCCTACAATGAGCAGTTCTTC
V gene: TRBV6-1; D gene: TRBD1; clone size: -; J gene: TRBJ2-6; CDR3 protein: CASTTGQTSGANVLTF; CDR3 DNA: TGTGCCAGCACTACGGGACAGACTTCTGGGGCCAACGTCCTGACTTTC
V gene: TRBV5-1; D gene: TRBD2; clone size: few; J gene: TRBJ2-7; CDR3 protein: CASSSGLADPEQYF; CDR3 DNA: TGCGCCAGCAGCTCGGGACTAGCGGATCCCGAGCAGTACTTC
V gene: TRBV2; D gene: -; clone size: few; J gene: TRBJ2-5; CDR3 protein: CASRINHKETQYF; CDR3 DNA: TGTGCCAGCAGGATAAACCATAAAGAGACCCAGTACTTC
V gene: TRBV11-3; D gene: TRBD2; clone size: -; J gene: TRBJ2-2; CDR3 protein: CASSQGLAGPKTGELFF; CDR3 DNA: TGTGCCAGCAGCCAGGGACTAGCGGGGCCGAAGACCGGGGAGCTGTTTTTT
V gene: TRBV6-2/TRBV6-3; D gene: -; clone size: -; J gene: TRBJ2-5; CDR3 protein: CASSYPAFTGETQYF; CDR3 DNA: TGTGCCAGCAGTTACCCGGCGTTCACCGGTGAGACCCAGTACTTC
V gene: TRBV7-9; D gene: TRBD1; clone size: -; J gene: TRBJ1-5; CDR3 protein: CASSSRQGMSNQPQHF; CDR3 DNA: TGTGCCAGCAGCTCCAGACAGGGGATGAGCAATCAGCCCCAGCATTTT
V gene: TRBV10-3; D gene: -; clone size: few; J gene: TRBJ1-2; CDR3 protein: CAISESGTLSHYGYTF; CDR3 DNA: TGTGCCATCAGTGAGTCCGGGACACTGAGCCACTATGGCTACACCTTC
V gene: TRBV5-1; D gene: -; clone size: -; J gene: TRBJ2-2; CDR3 protein: CASSESAGVDTGELFF; CDR3 DNA: TGCGCCAGCAGCGAATCGGCAGGGGTTGATACCGGGGAGCTGTTTTTT
V gene: TRBV12-3/TRBV12-4; D gene: TRBD1; clone size: -; J gene: TRBJ2-2; CDR3 protein: CASSFRTGVITGELFF; CDR3 DNA: TGTGCCAGCAGTTTTAGGACAGGGGTTATCACCGGGGAGCTGTTTTTT
V gene: TRBV7-9; D gene: -; clone size: -; J gene: TRBJ2-1; CDR3 protein: CASSQLGEQFF; CDR3 DNA: TGTGCCAGCAGCCAACTAGGGGAGCAGTTCTTC
V gene: TRBV10-3; D gene: -; clone size: -; J gene: TRBJ2-4; CDR3 protein: CAISENWELAKNIQYF; CDR3 DNA: TGTGCCATCAGTGAGAACTGGGAACTAGCCAAAAACATTCAGTACTTC
V gene: TRBV5-1; D gene: TRBD1; clone size: few; J gene: TRBJ2-5; CDR3 protein: CASSLMTGESGETQYF; CDR3 DNA: TGCGCCAGCAGCTTGATGACAGGGGAATCGGGTGAGACCCAGTACTTC
V gene: TRBV3-1; D gene: -; clone size: -; J gene: TRBJ2-1; CDR3 protein: CASSQAGGPSNEQFF; CDR3 DNA: TGTGCCAGCAGCCAAGCCGGAGGGCCCTCGAATGAGCAGTTCTTC
V gene: TRBV10-1; D gene: TRBD1; clone size: -; J gene: TRBJ2-1; CDR3 protein: CASRTGTGPIGGNEQFF; CDR3 DNA: TGCGCCAGCAGAACCGGGACAGGGCCTATTGGGGGGAATGAGCAGTTCTTC
V gene: TRBV21-1; D gene: -; clone size: -; J gene: TRBJ2-7; CDR3 protein: CASCKFFEQYF; CDR3 DNA: TGTGCCAGCTGTAAGTTTTTCGAGCAGTACTTC
V gene: TRBV5-1; D gene: -; clone size: -; J gene: TRBJ2-2; CDR3 protein: CASSLVGLARELFF; CDR3 DNA: TGCGCCAGCAGCTTGGTCGGTCTGGCGAGGGAGCTGTTTTTT
V gene: TRBV6-1; D gene: -; clone size: few; J gene: TRBJ1-2; CDR3 protein: CASSTAFSNYGYTF; CDR3 DNA: TGTGCCAGCAGCACAGCGTTCTCTAACTATGGCTACACCTTC
V gene: TRBV9; D gene: -; clone size: -; J gene: TRBJ2-3; CDR3 protein: CASSVGGRGTDTQYF; CDR3 DNA: TGTGCCAGCAGCGTAGGGGGGCGCGGCACAGATACGCAGTATTTT
V gene: TRBV4-3; D gene: -; clone size: few; J gene: TRBJ1-5; CDR3 protein: CASSQAFGGQNQPQHF; CDR3 DNA: TGCGCCAGCAGCCAAGCTTTCGGGGGGCAAAATCAGCCCCAGCATTTT
V gene: TRBV20-1; D gene: TRBD2; clone size: -; J gene: TRBJ2-3; CDR3 protein: CSARAAGGLTDTQYF; CDR3 DNA: TGCAGTGCTAGAGCGGCGGGGGGCCTCACAGATACGCAGTATTTT
V gene: TRBV12-3/TRBV12-4; D gene: -; clone size: once; J gene: TRBJ1-6; CDR3 protein: CTCSLAGPGRAYNSPLHF; CDR3 DNA: TGTACCTGCAGTTTAGCGGGGCCGGGGAGGGCCTATAATTCACCCCTCCACTTT
V gene: TRBV4-3; D gene: TRBD2; clone size: -; J gene: TRBJ2-1; CDR3 protein: CASSQRTSGRYYAYNEQFF; CDR3 DNA: TGCGCCAGCAGCCAAAGGACTAGCGGGAGGTACTACGCCTACAATGAGCAGTTCTTC
V gene: TRBV5-1; D gene: -; clone size: few; J gene: TRBJ1-3; CDR3 protein: CASSLAQGSGNTIYF; CDR3 DNA: TGCGCCAGCAGCTTGGCCCAGGGTTCTGGAAACACCATATATTTT
V gene: TRBV29-1; D gene: -; clone size: few; J gene: TRBJ1-2; CDR3 protein: CSVEANNYGYTF; CDR3 DNA: TGCAGCGTTGAAGCAAATAACTATGGCTACACCTTC
V gene: TRBV20-1; D gene: -; clone size: few; J gene: TRBJ1-5; CDR3 protein: CSARDRTRPADQPQHF; CDR3 DNA: TGCAGTGCTAGAGACCGGACCCGACCGGCGGATCAGCCCCAGCATTTT
V gene: TRBV12-3/TRBV12-4; D gene: TRBD1; clone size: few; J gene: TRBJ1-5; CDR3 protein: CASSLSQGGQPQHF; CDR3 DNA: TGTGCCAGCAGTTTATCCCAAGGGGGCCAGCCCCAGCATTTT
V gene: TRBV6-2/TRBV6-3; D gene: TRBD2; clone size: -; J gene: TRBJ2-1; CDR3 protein: CASSSGRVTSYNEQFF; CDR3 DNA: TGTGCCAGCAGTAGCGGGAGGGTCACCTCCTACAATGAGCAGTTCTTC
V gene: TRBV29-1; D gene: TRBD2; clone size: few; J gene: TRBJ2-1; CDR3 protein: CSGSGTGGLAAWGNEQFF; CDR3 DNA: TGCAGCGGATCCGGGACAGGCGGACTAGCGGCCTGGGGCAATGAGCAGTTCTTC
V gene: TRBV20-1; D gene: TRBD1; clone size: few; J gene: TRBJ2-5; CDR3 protein: CSADWDSRETQYF; CDR3 DNA: TGCAGTGCTGATTGGGACAGTAGGGAGACCCAGTACTTC
V gene: TRBV18; D gene: TRBD1; clone size: once; J gene: TRBJ2-7; CDR3 protein: CASSRDRKSSYEQYF; CDR3 DNA: TGTGCCAGCTCACGGGACAGGAAAAGTTCCTACGAGCAGTACTTC
V gene: TRBV7-9; D gene: TRBD2; clone size: -; J gene: TRBJ2-5; CDR3 protein: CASSWTSGGAWRETQYF; CDR3 DNA: TGTGCCAGCAGCTGGACTAGCGGGGGGGCATGGAGAGAGACCCAGTACTTC
V gene: TRBV10-3; D gene: TRBD1; clone size: few; J gene: TRBJ1-4; CDR3 protein: CAIGRGQGEKLFF; CDR3 DNA: TGTGCCATCGGGAGGGGGCAAGGTGAAAAACTGTTTTTT
V gene: TRBV12-5; D gene: TRBD2; clone size: -; J gene: TRBJ2-7; CDR3 protein: CARDPSGSTYEQYF; CDR3 DNA: TGTGCTAGGGATCCTAGCGGGAGTACTTACGAGCAGTACTTC
V gene: TRBV5-1; D gene: -; clone size: few; J gene: TRBJ2-7; CDR3 protein: CASSKDSPYEQYF; CDR3 DNA: TGCGCCAGCAGCAAGGACAGTCCCTACGAGCAGTACTTC
V gene: TRBV28; D gene: -; clone size: few; J gene: TRBJ2-7; CDR3 protein: CASSLLGLNEQYF; CDR3 DNA: TGTGCCAGCAGTTTATTAGGCCTCAACGAGCAGTACTTC